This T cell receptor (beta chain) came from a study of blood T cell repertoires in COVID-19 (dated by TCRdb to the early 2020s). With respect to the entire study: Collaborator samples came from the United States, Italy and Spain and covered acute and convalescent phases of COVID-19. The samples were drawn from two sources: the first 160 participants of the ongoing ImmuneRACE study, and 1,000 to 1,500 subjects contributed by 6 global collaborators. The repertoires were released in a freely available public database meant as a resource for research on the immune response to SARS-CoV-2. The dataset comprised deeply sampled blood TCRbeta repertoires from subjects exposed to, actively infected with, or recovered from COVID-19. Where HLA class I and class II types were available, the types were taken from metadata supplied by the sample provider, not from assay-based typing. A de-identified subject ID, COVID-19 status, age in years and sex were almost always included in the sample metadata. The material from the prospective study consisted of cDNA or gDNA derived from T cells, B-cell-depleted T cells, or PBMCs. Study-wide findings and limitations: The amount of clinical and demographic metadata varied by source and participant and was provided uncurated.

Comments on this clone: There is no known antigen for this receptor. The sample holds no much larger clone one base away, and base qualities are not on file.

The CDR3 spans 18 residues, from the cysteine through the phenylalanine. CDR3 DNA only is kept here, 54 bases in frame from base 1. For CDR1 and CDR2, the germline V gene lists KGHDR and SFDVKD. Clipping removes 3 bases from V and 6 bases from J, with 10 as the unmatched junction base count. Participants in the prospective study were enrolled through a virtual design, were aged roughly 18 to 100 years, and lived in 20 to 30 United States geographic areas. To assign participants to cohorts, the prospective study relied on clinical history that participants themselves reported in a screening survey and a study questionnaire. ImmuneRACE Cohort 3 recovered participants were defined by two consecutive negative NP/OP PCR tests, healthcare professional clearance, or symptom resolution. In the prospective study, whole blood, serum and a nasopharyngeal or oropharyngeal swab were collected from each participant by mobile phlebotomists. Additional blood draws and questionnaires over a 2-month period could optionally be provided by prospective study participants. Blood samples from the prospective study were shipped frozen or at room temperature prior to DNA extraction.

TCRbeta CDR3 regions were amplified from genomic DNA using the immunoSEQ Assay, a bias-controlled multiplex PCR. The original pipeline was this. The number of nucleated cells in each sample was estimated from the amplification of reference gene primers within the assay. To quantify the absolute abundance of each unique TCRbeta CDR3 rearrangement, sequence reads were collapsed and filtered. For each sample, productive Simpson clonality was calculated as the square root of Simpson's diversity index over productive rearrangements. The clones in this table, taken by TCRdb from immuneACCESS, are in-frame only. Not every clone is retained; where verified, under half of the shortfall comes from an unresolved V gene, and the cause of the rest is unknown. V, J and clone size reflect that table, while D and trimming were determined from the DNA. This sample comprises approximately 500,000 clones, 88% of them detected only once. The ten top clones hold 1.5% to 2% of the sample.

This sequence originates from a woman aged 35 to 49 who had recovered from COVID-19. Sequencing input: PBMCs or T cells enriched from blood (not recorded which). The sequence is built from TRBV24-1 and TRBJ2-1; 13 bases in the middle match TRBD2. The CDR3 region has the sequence CATSDAQWTSGSPNEQFF. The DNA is TGTGCCACCAGTGATGCGCAATGGACTAGCGGGAGTCCCAATGAGCAGTTCTTC.